The subject of this entry is one T cell receptor (beta chain). The V gene's germline CDR1 is MDHEN and CDR2 SYDVKM. The junction had 14 bases not matched to a gene; V was cut back by 7 bases and J by 6 bases. CDR3 length: 16 residues. The data were produced by immunoSEQ multiplex PCR, yet TCRdb's version contains in-frame clones alone and is incomplete. The sample has a few hundred thousand clones, roughly 90% seen once. This entry is derived from a study of blood T cell repertoires in COVID-19. The V gene is TRBV28, the J gene TRBJ1-5, with TRBD1 matching 8 bases. The clonotype comes from a man between 65 and 85 years old with acute or convalescent COVID-19. The sequenced sample was peripheral blood. This CDR3 reads CASTRQGQGSGQPQHF. CDR3 sequence (DNA): TGTGCCAGCACCCGACAAGGACAGGGCTCAGGTCAGCCCCAGCATTTT.